A selection of T cell receptor beta chains follows, all from one sample in a study of immune evolution from preneoplasia to lung adenocarcinoma. Assay used: immunoSEQ multiplex PCR; TCRdb lists only in-frame clones, some missing. The data hold some 41,000 clones, with 70% to 80% observed a single time. Sequencing was carried out using FFPE invasive lung adenocarcinoma tissue. These receptors came from a person between 55 and 70 years old with lung adenocarcinoma. The CDR3 runs from the conserved cysteine through the conserved F or W. A D gene is named only where the DNA matches it firmly. Clone size appears in some rows only: once, few, many, or a class for an expanded clone.

j_call: TRBJ2-7
clone_size: once
v_call: TRBV18
d_call: -
cdr3_nt: TGTGCCAGCTCACCTTACCAGGGTGAGACCTCCTACGAGCAGTACTTC
cdr3_aa: CASSPYQGETSYEQYF

j_call: TRBJ2-2
clone_size: -
v_call: TRBV19
d_call: TRBD1
cdr3_nt: TGTGCCAGTAGTCTAGGACAGGTGAACACCGGGGAGCTGTTTTTT
cdr3_aa: CASSLGQVNTGELFF

j_call: TRBJ1-1
clone_size: -
v_call: TRBV11-3
d_call: -
cdr3_nt: TGTGCCAGCAGCACTCACAGGGACACTGAAGCTTTCTTT
cdr3_aa: CASSTHRDTEAFF

j_call: TRBJ2-3
clone_size: -
v_call: TRBV7-3
d_call: TRBD2
cdr3_nt: TGTGCCAGCAGACTAGCGGGAGAAGATACGCAGTATTTT
cdr3_aa: CASRLAGEDTQYF

j_call: TRBJ2-5
clone_size: -
v_call: TRBV5-4
d_call: -
cdr3_nt: TGTGCCAGCAGCCCGGAGTGGGACCAAGAGACCCAGTACTTC
cdr3_aa: CASSPEWDQETQYF

j_call: TRBJ1-3
clone_size: few
v_call: TRBV19
d_call: TRBD1
cdr3_nt: TGTGCCAGTAGTCCTCGACAGGGGAGATCTGGAAACACCATATATTTT
cdr3_aa: CASSPRQGRSGNTIYF

j_call: TRBJ1-5
clone_size: once
v_call: TRBV4-2
d_call: TRBD1
cdr3_nt: TGTGCCAGCAGCCAGGGGACAGAAGTCAATCAGCCCCAGCATTTT
cdr3_aa: CASSQGTEVNQPQHF

j_call: TRBJ2-7
clone_size: -
v_call: TRBV27
d_call: TRBD1
cdr3_nt: TGTGCCAGCAGTTTATCCAGGAGGGCAGGGGGCGAATACGAGCAGTACTTC
cdr3_aa: CASSLSRRAGGEYEQYF

j_call: TRBJ1-5
clone_size: -
v_call: TRBV19
d_call: -
cdr3_nt: TGTGCCAGTAGTTTGCAGACTAGCAATCAGCCCCAGCATTTT
cdr3_aa: CASSLQTSNQPQHF

j_call: TRBJ2-5
clone_size: once
v_call: TRBV2
d_call: -
cdr3_nt: TGTGCCAGCACGGTCGCGGCCTACCAAGAGACCCAGTACTTC
cdr3_aa: CASTVAAYQETQYF

j_call: TRBJ1-1
clone_size: -
v_call: TRBV6-6
d_call: TRBD1
cdr3_nt: TGTGCCAGTGCGAAGGGGGCGTGGACTGAAGCTTTCTTT
cdr3_aa: CASAKGAWTEAFF

j_call: TRBJ1-1
clone_size: -
v_call: TRBV5-5
d_call: TRBD1
cdr3_nt: TGTGCCAGCAGCTGGATTACTAACAGGGGAAACACTGAAGCTTTCTTT
cdr3_aa: CASSWITNRGNTEAFF

j_call: TRBJ2-3
clone_size: -
v_call: TRBV14
d_call: -
cdr3_nt: TGTGCCAGCAGCCAAGGGTCCGAGCGCCTCACAGATACGCAGTATTTT
cdr3_aa: CASSQGSERLTDTQYF

j_call: TRBJ1-2
clone_size: -
v_call: TRBV18
d_call: -
cdr3_nt: TGTGCCAGCTCACCAGCGACAGGAGATCCTGACTACACCTTC
cdr3_aa: CASSPATGDPDYTF

j_call: TRBJ2-1
clone_size: -
v_call: TRBV7-8
d_call: -
cdr3_nt: TGTGCCAGCAGCTTACGGGGGCTGACCTCCTACAATGAGCAGTTCTTC
cdr3_aa: CASSLRGLTSYNEQFF

j_call: TRBJ2-2
clone_size: -
v_call: TRBV6-6
d_call: -
cdr3_nt: TGTGCCAGCAGCCGACAGGACCTTAACACCGGGGAGCTGTTTTTT
cdr3_aa: CASSRQDLNTGELFF

j_call: TRBJ2-7
clone_size: -
v_call: TRBV6-4
d_call: -
cdr3_nt: TGTGCCAGCAGGCCAGGACAGCGACCCACCTACGAGCAGTACTTC
cdr3_aa: CASRPGQRPTYEQYF

j_call: TRBJ1-4
clone_size: -
v_call: TRBV4-1
d_call: TRBD1
cdr3_nt: TGCGCCAGCAGCCCCGCCGGGACAGGGGGCGGAAAACTGTTTTTT
cdr3_aa: CASSPAGTGGGKLFF

j_call: TRBJ2-7
clone_size: -
v_call: TRBV5-1
d_call: -
cdr3_nt: TGCGCCAGCAGCTCACTGACCGTGCCGGCCTACGAGCAGTACTTC
cdr3_aa: CASSSLTVPAYEQYF

j_call: TRBJ2-2
clone_size: -
v_call: TRBV5-6
d_call: TRBD2
cdr3_nt: TGTGCCAGCAGCTTGGGGCCCGGGACTAGTCTAATGGCCGGGGAGCTGTTTTTT
cdr3_aa: CASSLGPGTSLMAGELFF

j_call: TRBJ1-5
clone_size: -
v_call: TRBV12-5
d_call: TRBD1
cdr3_nt: TGTGCTAGTGGTTTGGGTACAGGGGTAGAGCCCCAGCATTTT
cdr3_aa: CASGLGTGVEPQHF

j_call: TRBJ1-5
clone_size: once
v_call: TRBV10-3
d_call: -
cdr3_nt: TGTGCCGCCCGAGGGAACAGCTATAGCAATCAGCCCCAGCATTTT
cdr3_aa: CAARGNSYSNQPQHF

j_call: TRBJ1-1
clone_size: -
v_call: TRBV7-2
d_call: -
cdr3_nt: TGTGCCAGCAGCTTCCGACAGAACACTGAAGCTTTCTTT
cdr3_aa: CASSFRQNTEAFF

j_call: TRBJ2-2
clone_size: -
v_call: TRBV6-5
d_call: TRBD1
cdr3_nt: TGTGCCAGCAGACGAGACAGGGGCTACACCGGGGAGCTGTTTTTT
cdr3_aa: CASRRDRGYTGELFF

j_call: TRBJ2-1
clone_size: -
v_call: TRBV11-3
d_call: -
cdr3_nt: TGTGCCAGCAGCGCCGAGGGGGAGGGCTACAATGAGCAGTTCTTC
cdr3_aa: CASSAEGEGYNEQFF